The 3 T cell receptor beta chains given below trace back to one sample, sequenced in a study of shared clonotypes between healthy human individuals. The naive CD8 population came from CD45RO-negative cells selected for CCR7, without terminally differentiated effector memory CD45RA+ cells. The repertoire was sequenced with immunoSEQ multiplex PCR; TCRdb's copy has only in-frame clones and lacks some. The sample lists around 2,000,000 clones; approximately 94% were seen once. Input material: naive CD8+ T cells sorted from blood. The source of these receptors is a young man in good health.

V is TRBV13 and J is TRBJ2-7, with D possibly being TRBD2 (5 bases). The CDR3 is 14 amino acids. Germline V gene sequence: CDR1 PRHDT, CDR2 FYEKMQ (reference sequence). V was cut by 3 bases and J by 5 bases, with 14 bases left in between. In DNA form, the CDR3 reads TGTGCCAGCAGCTTTGGGGAGATCGTCAACGAGCAGTACTTC. It is translated as CASSFGEIVNEQYF.

A word on this clone: Other DNA sequences within the sample encode an identical CDR3. This chain joins TRBV6-5 and TRBJ2-7; 8 bases map to TRBD1. The CDR3 totals 16 residues. From germline, CDR1 is MNHEY and CDR2 SVGAGI. V was clipped by 0 bases and J by 3 bases; unmatched bases: 7. CDR3 protein: CASSYSSGQEFYEQYF. The CDR3 DNA follows: TGTGCCAGCAGTTACTCCTCGGGACAGGAATTCTACGAGCAGTACTTC.

The V and J genes are TRBV9 and TRBJ2-6, with 9 nucleotides matching TRBD1. Germline assignment: CDR1 SGDLS and CDR2 YYNGEE. The CDR3 runs to 17 residues. The ends lost 7 bases at V and 0 bases at J; junction bases unmatched: 8. CDR3 residues: CASSRDRDVSGANVLTF. The CDR3 region has the DNA TGTGCCAGCTCCCGGGACAGGGACGTCTCTGGGGCCAACGTCCTGACTTTC.